Below are 10 T cell receptor beta chains sequenced from a single sample in a study of OX40 agonist ivuxolimab in advanced cancers. Generated by immunoSEQ multiplex PCR, the TCRdb table keeps only in-frame clones and is missing some. The sample shows around 57,000 clones, roughly 84% of them seen only once. The material sequenced was CD4+ or CD8+ T cells sorted from blood, taken in a trial of the OX40 agonist ivuxolimab. These receptors came from an adult with an advanced solid tumor such as melanoma, head and neck, liver or kidney cancer.

This clone appeared a few times. The chain recombines TRBV5-8 with TRBJ1-2; D remains unclear. The CDR3 runs to 15 residues. Germline V gene lookup returns CDR1 SGHTS and CDR2 YDEGEE. Trimming removed 2 bases at V and 7 bases at J, with 18 bases between. CDR3 sequence reads: CASSFVVRLSSGYTF. The CDR3 nucleotides are TGTGCCAGCAGCTTTGTGGTGAGGCTCAGCAGTGGCTACACCTTC.

The chain uses TRBV28 and TRBJ2-7; D remains unclear. Germline V gene lookup returns CDR1 MDHEN and CDR2 SYDVKM. This CDR3 spans 13 amino acids. Between the trimmed V and J ends, which lost 5 bases and 6 bases, there was a span of 14 bases. The CDR3 loop is CASSIGVTGEQYF. As DNA, the CDR3 is TGTGCCAGCAGTATTGGGGTGACGGGCGAGCAGTACTTC.

The V and J genes are TRBV28 and TRBJ1-4; D uncertain. Per germline, CDR1 MDHEN and CDR2 SYDVKM. V was trimmed by 5 bases and J by 4 bases, leaving 8 bases between them. CDR3 size: 13 residues. CDR3 DNA: TGTGCCAGCAGTGCTCGACATAATGAAAAACTGTTTTTT. Protein: CASSARHNEKLFF.

V and J are TRBV11-2 and TRBJ2-1; 8 nucleotides agree with TRBD1. Germline V lookup: CDR1 SGHAT, CDR2 FQNNGV. Trimming took 1 base from V and 5 from J; bases not matched to a gene: 10. There are 17 residues in the CDR3. As DNA, the CDR3 is TGTGCCAGCAGCTTAGCAGGGGGCAGGGGATTCGACAATGAGCAGTTCTTC. As protein: CASSLAGGRGFDNEQFF.

The CDR3 DNA is TGTGCCAGCAGCCATCCGGGACAGGGAGCGGGGGAGCTGTTTTTT. Residues: CASSHPGQGAGELFF. This chain uses TRBV28 with TRBJ2-2, with TRBD1 identical over 9 bases. Losses at the gene ends were 6 bases for V and 8 bases for J; bases not matched to a gene: 10. The germline V gene has CDR1 MDHEN and CDR2 SYDVKM. The CDR3 is made up of 15 amino acids.

The CDR3 is CASSYGDWGNGELFF. CDR3 coding DNA: TGTGCCAGCAGCTATGGGGACTGGGGGAACGGGGAGCTGTTTTTT. The genes are TRBV7-8 and TRBJ2-2, with D possibly TRBD2 on 6 matching bases. Germline V gives CDR1 SGHVS, CDR2 FQNEAQ. Deletions cut 4 bases from V and 7 bases from J, with 16 bases between. The CDR3 covers 15 residues.

This chain joins TRBV7-9 and TRBJ1-1; no firm D call. V shed 6 bases and J shed 4 bases, with 15 bases lying between them. Per germline, CDR1 SEHNR and CDR2 FQNEAQ (reference sequence). The CDR3 loop spans 14 amino acids. CDR3 sequence: CASRVSGRGTEAFF. The CDR3 nucleotides are TGTGCCAGCAGGGTGAGTGGGCGCGGCACTGAAGCTTTCTTT.

This chain's CDR3 is CASSWEDGGYTF. CDR3 bases: TGTGCCAGCAGCTGGGAAGACGGAGGCTACACCTTC. The chain has TRBV5-8 and TRBJ1-2; D is undetermined. V was clipped by 3 bases and J by 8 bases, with 11 bases between them. The CDR3 extends over 12 amino acids. Looked up from germline, CDR1 is SGHTS and CDR2 is YDEGEE.

CDR3 DNA: TGTGCCAGCAGTCTACAGGGGGGGGAAGCTTTCTTT. It translates to CASSLQGGEAFF. This chain links TRBV28 with TRBJ1-1; 8 bases align to TRBD1. V lost 5 bases, J lost 8 bases, and 4 bases stayed unmatched. This CDR3 is built from 12 residues. Per germline, CDR1 MDHEN and CDR2 SYDVKM.

This clone was seen once. The genes are TRBV19 and TRBJ1-3; D may be TRBD1 (6 bases). CDR3 length equals 15 residues. Germline CDR1 is LNHDA and CDR2 is SQIVND (reference sequence). V gave up 2 bases and J gave up 2 bases, with 10 bases separating them. The chain's CDR3 is CASSITGTTGNTIYF. Here the CDR3 DNA reads TGTGCCAGTAGTATAACCGGGACAACTGGAAACACCATATATTTT.